The rows below give T cell receptor beta chains drawn from one sample of a study of chemoradiotherapy in HPV16-positive cancers. This table comes from immunoSEQ multiplex PCR, and its TCRdb copy is limited to in-frame clones, with some not included. The sample lists tens of thousands of clones, around 94% occurring once. Here the sequenced sample was blood, taken from a patient who underwent chemoradiotherapy. These receptors came from a human donor with HPV-associated anogenital cancer. CDR3s include the opening cysteine and the closing phenylalanine or tryptophan. The order of the fields is CDR3 DNA, CDR3 protein, V gene, D gene, J gene, clone size. D genes are given only for firm matches. Size tells how often a clone was seen (once, few, many) or the class of an expanded clone, and some rows leave it out.

TGTGCCACCAGCGAACAGGGGCTCTCAATGAGGGGACTGTTTTTT	CATSEQGLSMRGLFF	TRBV15	TRBD1	TRBJ1-4	once
TGCGCCAGCAGCTTGGCGGGGGGCGGGCGTGACGAGCAGTACTTC	CASSLAGGGRDEQYF	TRBV5-1	.	TRBJ2-7	.
TGTGCCAGCAGCCGTATAAACACCGGGGAGCTGTTTTTT	CASSRINTGELFF	TRBV6-5	.	TRBJ2-2	.
TGTGCCAGCAGCTTGAAAGTGGCAGGACTTACGGGAAACACCATATATTTT	CASSLKVAGLTGNTIYF	TRBV5-5	.	TRBJ1-3	.
TGTGCCAGCAGTGGGTCCAGGCAGAGCGGGGGGGCGAATGAGCAGTTCTTC	CASSGSRQSGGANEQFF	TRBV2	TRBD2	TRBJ2-1	.
TGTGCCAGCAGCCTTCACACCGGACAGTTTCTTCAGCCCCAGCATTTT	CASSLHTGQFLQPQHF	TRBV7-2	.	TRBJ1-5	.
TGTGCCACCAGCAGGGGCCTGGGACAGGGCTACGAGCAGTACTTC	CATSRGLGQGYEQYF	TRBV15	TRBD1	TRBJ2-7	.
TGTGCCAGCAGTTCAGGACAGCGGGGCTACACCTTC	CASSSGQRGYTF	TRBV6-6	.	TRBJ1-2	few
TGTGCCAGCAGTTTGAGCAGAGAGGTCACTGAAGCTTTCTTT	CASSLSREVTEAFF	TRBV27	.	TRBJ1-1	.
TGTGCCAGCAGCTCACCAGGGGACGGACAGCCCCAGCATTTT	CASSSPGDGQPQHF	TRBV5-5	.	TRBJ1-5	.
TGCGCCAGCAGTGTAAGACACCTACTGAACACTGAAGCTTTCTTT	CASSVRHLLNTEAFF	TRBV10-2	.	TRBJ1-1	once
TGTGCCTGGAGCCCCCGGAACAATGAGCAGTTCTTC	CAWSPRNNEQFF	TRBV30	.	TRBJ2-1	once
TGTGCCAGCAGCCCAGGGACCCGATACTACAATGAGCAGTTCTTC	CASSPGTRYYNEQFF	TRBV7-6	.	TRBJ2-1	.
TGTGCTAGCAGCTTAGTGACTAGCGGGGGGACCTTCTACACCGGGGAGCTGTTTTTT	CASSLVTSGGTFYTGELFF	TRBV7-7	TRBD2	TRBJ2-2	.
TGCAGCGCTGGGACAGTAGGTACTGAAGCTTTCTTT	CSAGTVGTEAFF	TRBV29-1	TRBD1	TRBJ1-1	.
TGTGCCAGCAGCCAAGATGGCACTGAAGCTTTCTTT	CASSQDGTEAFF	TRBV4-2	.	TRBJ1-1	.
TGTGCCAGCAGCTTAGGGGCGGGAGACGCGGAGACCCAGTACTTC	CASSLGAGDAETQYF	TRBV11-2	TRBD2	TRBJ2-5	.
TGTGCCAGCAGTCTCTACGACAATGAGCAGTTCTTC	CASSLYDNEQFF	TRBV7-3	.	TRBJ2-1	.
TGTGCCAGCAGTTCATCTTCAGGGTCCGAGCAGTACTTC	CASSSSSGSEQYF	TRBV6-5	.	TRBJ2-7	once
TGTGCCACCCTTGACAGGGGGCAGTTACGAGGCTACACCTTC	CATLDRGQLRGYTF	TRBV19	TRBD1	TRBJ1-2	.
TGTGCCAGCAGCTTGTCAATGGGACAGGGGAACACTGAAGCTTTCTTT	CASSLSMGQGNTEAFF	TRBV5-8	TRBD1	TRBJ1-1	.
TGCGCCAGCAGCCCGGCGTTGGGACAGAGCTACGAGCAGTACTTC	CASSPALGQSYEQYF	TRBV5-1	TRBD1	TRBJ2-7	once
TGTGCCTGGAGTTCACAGGGTTTTCAGCCCCAGCATTTT	CAWSSQGFQPQHF	TRBV30	.	TRBJ1-5	.
TGTGCCTGGAGTCCCCGATTGGGGGGAGCTTTCTTT	CAWSPRLGGAFF	TRBV30	.	TRBJ1-1	.
TGTGCCAGCAGTTTCGCGAGCGGGGGACAAGAGACCCAGTACTTC	CASSFASGGQETQYF	TRBV27	TRBD2	TRBJ2-5	.
TGCGCCAGCAGCGCCGTCGGCGAGCAGTACTTC	CASSAVGEQYF	TRBV4-1	.	TRBJ2-7	.
TGCGCCAGCAGCTTGAGGGGCGCGAGTACTGAAGCTTTCTTT	CASSLRGASTEAFF	TRBV5-1	.	TRBJ1-1	few
TGTGCCAGCACCACGTGGGGAGGGGGCGGGAACATTCAGTACTTC	CASTTWGGGGNIQYF	TRBV2	.	TRBJ2-4	.
TGTGCCAGCAGCTTAGCGCTGAGTGGCGGCTACACCTTC	CASSLALSGGYTF	TRBV7-9	.	TRBJ1-2	.
TGTGCCAGCAGCTTACCCCCCGTCGACAGTACATACGAGCAGTATTTC	CASSLPPVDSTYEQYF	TRBV7-2	.	TRBJ2-7	once
TGTGCCAGCAGCTTGAATGTAGGGAACACTGAAGCTTTCTTT	CASSLNVGNTEAFF	TRBV5-6	.	TRBJ1-1	.
TGTGCCAGCAGTTTACTGTCGGGTTCGGCGTATGGCTACACCTTC	CASSLLSGSAYGYTF	TRBV27	.	TRBJ1-2	.
TGCGCCAGCAGCGGGGGGGGGAGGGATCAGCCCCAGCATTTT	CASSGGGRDQPQHF	TRBV5-1	.	TRBJ1-5	.
TGCGCCAGCAGCTTGGAGGAGGGCAGCTACGAGCAGTACTTC	CASSLEEGSYEQYF	TRBV5-1	.	TRBJ2-7	once
TGTGCCACCAGCAGAGACCTGGACAGGGCGTTTAGCAATCAGCCCCAGCATTTT	CATSRDLDRAFSNQPQHF	TRBV15	TRBD1	TRBJ1-5	.
TGTGCCATCAGTGAGAACACATACAATGAGCAGTTCTTC	CAISENTYNEQFF	TRBV10-3	.	TRBJ2-1	.
TGTGCCAGCACCCAAGGGGCCCGTTTCTATGGCTACACCTTC	CASTQGARFYGYTF	TRBV6-1	.	TRBJ1-2	.
TGCGCCAGCAGCTCGACAGGGGGCCCTACAGATACGCAGTATTTT	CASSSTGGPTDTQYF	TRBV5-1	TRBD1	TRBJ2-3	.
TGTGCCAGCTCACTCGACCGCACCATGAACACTGAAGCTTTCTTT	CASSLDRTMNTEAFF	TRBV18	.	TRBJ1-1	few
TGTGCCTGGAGTCCCAGTCCAGGGGGCGCGAACACCGGGGAGCTGTTTTTT	CAWSPSPGGANTGELFF	TRBV30	TRBD1	TRBJ2-2	.
TGTGCCAGCAGTTATCACCGGACAGGGGGCACTGAAGCTTTCTTT	CASSYHRTGGTEAFF	TRBV6-5	TRBD1	TRBJ1-1	once
TGCAGCGTTCTAGACAGCTACGAGCAGTACTTC	CSVLDSYEQYF	TRBV29-1	.	TRBJ2-7	.
TGTGCCAGCGGAGGGTCAGGGACCAAAAACATTCAGTACTTC	CASGGSGTKNIQYF	TRBV9	.	TRBJ2-4	once
TGTGCCAGCAGCCACGCCGGGGACCTAGATACGCAGTATTTT	CASSHAGDLDTQYF	TRBV14	.	TRBJ2-3	.
TGCGCCAGCAGCGCGGGGGGGGCCGGGACAGACTACAATGAGCAGTTCTTC	CASSAGGAGTDYNEQFF	TRBV5-1	TRBD2	TRBJ2-1	.
TGTGCCAGCATCGGGGGGCTTGAGCAGTTCTTC	CASIGGLEQFF	TRBV27	.	TRBJ2-1	.
TGTGCCAGCAGTGAAGCCCGGAACAACAGGGTTTTATGGCAGCCCCAGCATTTT	CASSEARNNRVLWQPQHF	TRBV6-1	.	TRBJ1-5	.
TGCGCCAGCAGTGGCCTCGGACTAGCGGGAGTGAATGAGCAGTTCTTC	CASSGLGLAGVNEQFF	TRBV10-1	TRBD2	TRBJ2-1	.
TGCAGCGCCGTAGTGGCGGGGTGGGGTCAGCCCCAGCATTTT	CSAVVAGWGQPQHF	TRBV29-1	.	TRBJ1-5	.
TGTGCCAGCAGTGAAGCCCCAAGAGGAGGGATCGTTGGGACCATATATTTT	CASSEAPRGGIVGTIYF	TRBV2	.	TRBJ1-3	.
TGTGCCAGCAGTTACTCGAAACAGAGTATGGACACCATATATTTT	CASSYSKQSMDTIYF	TRBV6-6	.	TRBJ1-3	.
TGTGCCAGCTCACCACAAAATACTAATGAAAAACTGTTTTTT	CASSPQNTNEKLFF	TRBV18	.	TRBJ1-4	.
TGTGCCAGCACCTACAGGGTAGAGTATGGCTACACCTTC	CASTYRVEYGYTF	TRBV28	.	TRBJ1-2	.
TGTGCCAGCAGTTCCCCGGGACAGGGTTACACCGGGGAGCTGTTTTTT	CASSSPGQGYTGELFF	TRBV27	TRBD1	TRBJ2-2	.
TGTGCCAGCGGGAACAACGTCCGCGGCAATCAGCCCCAGCATTTT	CASGNNVRGNQPQHF	TRBV6-6	.	TRBJ1-5	once
TGTGCCTGGAGTGTAGGCAGTCAGGATACGCAGTATTTT	CAWSVGSQDTQYF	TRBV30	.	TRBJ2-3	.
TGTGCCAGCAGCGTAGTAGTACCCCCCCCAGGGGTGGGGTACGAGCAGTACTTC	CASSVVVPPPGVGYEQYF	TRBV9	.	TRBJ2-7	.